This paragraph reports one TCR beta chain. The data derive from a study of blood T cell repertoires in COVID-19. Study in general: Acute and convalescent COVID-19 specimens originated in the United States, Italy and Spain. The analysed material was cDNA or gDNA that came from T cells, B-cell-depleted T cells, or PBMCs.

After removal of 4 bases from V and 4 bases from J, the junction contained 2 bases not matched to a gene. CDR3 length: 14 residues. Germline V CDR1 and CDR2: LNHDA, SQIVND (reference sequence). Under the authors' procedure: Using reference gene primer amplification, nucleated cell counts were estimated. Produced via immunoSEQ multiplex PCR; TCRdb's table is partial and in-frame only. V and J calls and clone size follow that table, whereas D and trimming were derived from the DNA. Altogether 270,000 or so clones are present, roughly 89% being singletons, with the ten largest covering roughly 4.8%. The sequenced material came from peripheral blood. V usage is TRBV19 and J usage is TRBJ2-5; TRBD1 matches at 11 bases. The receptor's source is a middle-aged woman who had recovered from COVID-19. The CDR3 DNA follows: TGTGCCAGTAGTACGGGGACAGGGGGAGAGACCCAGTACTTC. Amino acids: CASSTGTGGETQYF.